This T cell receptor beta chain was obtained from a study of regulatory T cells in long-lasting Graves disease. V was pared by 1 base and J by 9 bases, with 9 bases of the junction left unmatched. CDR3 length equals 15 residues. The germline V gene encodes CDR1 SGHAT and CDR2 FQNNGV. Time point given: newly diagnosed GD, antithyroid drugs for less than 3 months. PBMC RNA was the source of the TCR library. Both iRepertoire HTBI primers and Arm-PCR of CDR3 regions were used to build the TCR beta libraries. Using its own MiXCR run on the multiplex PCR reads, TCRdb lists one record per CDR3 protein. This repertoire shows 440,000 or so distinct CDR3 sequences, about a sixth found once; its top ten account for around 10%. A further study also used this sample, focusing on T cells in Graves' hyperthyroidism and ophthalmopathy.

The V call is TRBV11-2, the J call TRBJ2-1; 7 nucleotides agree with TRBD2. The input for sequencing was peripheral blood mononuclear cells (PBMCs), taken at new diagnosis, from a patient treated with antithyroid drugs. The sequence derives from a woman aged 30 to 39 with Graves disease. The CDR3 sequence is CASSLGASGNSEQFF. CDR3 in DNA: TGTGCCAGCAGCTTAGGTGCTAGCGGCAACAGTGAGCAGTTCTTC.